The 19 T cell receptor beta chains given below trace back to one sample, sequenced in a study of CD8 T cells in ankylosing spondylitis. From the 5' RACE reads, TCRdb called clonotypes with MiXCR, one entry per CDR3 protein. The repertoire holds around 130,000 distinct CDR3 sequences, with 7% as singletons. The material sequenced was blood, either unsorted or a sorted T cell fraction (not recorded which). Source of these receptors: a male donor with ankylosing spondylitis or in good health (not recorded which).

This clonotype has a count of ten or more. DNA for the CDR3: TGTGCCAGCAGCTCGCGGACAGCTCAAACCGGGGAGCTGTTTTTT. Its translation: CASSSRTAQTGELFF. The rearrangement uses TRBV7-9 and TRBJ2-2, with D possibly TRBD1 on 6 matching bases. There are 15 residues in the CDR3. V was cut by 4 bases and J by 5 bases, with 14 bases left in between. Germline lookup yields CDR1 SEHNR and CDR2 FQNEAQ (reference sequence).

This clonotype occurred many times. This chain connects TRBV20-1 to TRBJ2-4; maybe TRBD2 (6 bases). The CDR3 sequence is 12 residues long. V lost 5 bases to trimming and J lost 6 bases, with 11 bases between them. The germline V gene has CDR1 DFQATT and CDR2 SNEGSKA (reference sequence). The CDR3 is CSAGRGSNIQYF. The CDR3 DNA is TGCAGTGCTGGCCGGGGGTCAAACATTCAGTACTTC.

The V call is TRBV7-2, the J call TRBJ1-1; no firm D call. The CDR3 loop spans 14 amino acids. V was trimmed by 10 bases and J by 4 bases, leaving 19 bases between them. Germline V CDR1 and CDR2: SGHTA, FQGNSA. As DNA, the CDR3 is TGTGCCACCCTCCCCAGTGGGTTCAGCACTGAAGCTTTCTTT. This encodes CATLPSGFSTEAFF.

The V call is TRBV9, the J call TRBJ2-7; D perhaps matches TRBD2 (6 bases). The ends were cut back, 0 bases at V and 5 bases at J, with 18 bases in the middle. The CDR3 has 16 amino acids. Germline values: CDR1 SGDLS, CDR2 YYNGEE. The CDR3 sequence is CASSVAIDRDFDEQYF. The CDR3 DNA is TGTGCCAGCAGCGTAGCCATCGATCGGGACTTCGACGAGCAGTACTTC.

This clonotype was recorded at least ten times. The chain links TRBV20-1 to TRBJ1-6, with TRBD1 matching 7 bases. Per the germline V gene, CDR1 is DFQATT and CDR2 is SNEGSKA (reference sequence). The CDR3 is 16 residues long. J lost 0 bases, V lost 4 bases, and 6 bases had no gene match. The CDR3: CSAISTGSSYNSPLHF. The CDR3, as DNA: TGCAGTGCTATTTCGACAGGGAGCTCCTATAATTCACCCCTCCACTTT.

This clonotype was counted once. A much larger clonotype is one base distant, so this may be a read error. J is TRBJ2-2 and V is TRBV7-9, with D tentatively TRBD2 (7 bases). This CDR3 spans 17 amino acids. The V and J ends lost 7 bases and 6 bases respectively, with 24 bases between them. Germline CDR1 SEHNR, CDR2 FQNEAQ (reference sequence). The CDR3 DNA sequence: TGTGCCAGCATCGGGGGGCTAAGAGGACTTACCTCCGGGGAGCTGTTTTTT. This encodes CASIGGLRGLTSGELFF.

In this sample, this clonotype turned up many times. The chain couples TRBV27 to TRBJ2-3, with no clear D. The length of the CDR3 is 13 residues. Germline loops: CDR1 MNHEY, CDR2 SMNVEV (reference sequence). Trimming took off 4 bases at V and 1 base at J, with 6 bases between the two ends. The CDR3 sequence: CASSYLGTDTQYF. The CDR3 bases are TGTGCCAGCAGTTACTTGGGCACAGATACGCAGTATTTT.

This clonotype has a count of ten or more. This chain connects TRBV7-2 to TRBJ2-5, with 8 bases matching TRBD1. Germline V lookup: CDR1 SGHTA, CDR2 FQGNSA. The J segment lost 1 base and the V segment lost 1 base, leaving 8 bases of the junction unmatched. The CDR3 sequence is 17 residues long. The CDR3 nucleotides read TGTGCCAGCAGCTTAGGGACTTCGGGACAGGCCCAAGAGACCCAGTACTTC. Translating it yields CASSLGTSGQAQETQYF.

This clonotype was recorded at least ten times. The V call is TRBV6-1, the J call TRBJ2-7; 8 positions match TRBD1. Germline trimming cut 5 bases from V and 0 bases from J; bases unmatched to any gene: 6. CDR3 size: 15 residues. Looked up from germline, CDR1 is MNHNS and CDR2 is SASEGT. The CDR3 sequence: CASSRRQGSSYEQYF. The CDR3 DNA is TGTGCCAGCAGTCGGCGACAGGGGAGCTCCTACGAGCAGTACTTC.

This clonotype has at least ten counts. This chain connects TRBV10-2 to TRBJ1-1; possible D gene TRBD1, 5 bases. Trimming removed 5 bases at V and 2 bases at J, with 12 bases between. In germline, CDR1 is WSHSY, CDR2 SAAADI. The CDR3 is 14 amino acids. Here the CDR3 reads CASSLPGGNTEAFF. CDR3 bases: TGCGCCAGCAGTCTGCCTGGGGGTAACACTGAAGCTTTCTTT.

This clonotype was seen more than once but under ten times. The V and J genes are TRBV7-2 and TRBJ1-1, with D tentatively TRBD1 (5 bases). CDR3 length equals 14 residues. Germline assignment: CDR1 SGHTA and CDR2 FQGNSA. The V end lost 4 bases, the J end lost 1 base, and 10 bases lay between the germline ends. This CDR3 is CASSSPGRNTEAFF. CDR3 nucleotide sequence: TGTGCCAGCAGCTCGCCGGGACGGAACACTGAAGCTTTCTTT. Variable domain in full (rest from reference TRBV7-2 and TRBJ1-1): GAGVSQSPSNKVTEKGKDVELRCDPISGHTALYWYRQSLGQGLEFLIYFQGNSAPDKSGLPSDRFSAERTGGSVSTLTIQRTQQEDSAVYLCASSSPGRNTEAFFGQGTRLTVV.

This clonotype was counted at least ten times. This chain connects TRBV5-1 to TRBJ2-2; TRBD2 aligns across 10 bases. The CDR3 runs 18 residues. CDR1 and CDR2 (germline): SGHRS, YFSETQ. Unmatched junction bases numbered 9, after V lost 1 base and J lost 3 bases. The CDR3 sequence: CASSLLPAGGPYTGELFF. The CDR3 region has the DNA TGCGCCAGCAGCTTGTTGCCAGCGGGAGGGCCTTACACCGGGGAGCTGTTTTTT.

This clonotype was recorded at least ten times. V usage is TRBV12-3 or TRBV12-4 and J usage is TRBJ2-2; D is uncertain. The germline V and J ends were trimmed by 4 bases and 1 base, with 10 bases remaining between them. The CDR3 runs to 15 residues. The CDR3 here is CASSSRYQNTGELFF. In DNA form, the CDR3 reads TGTGCCAGCAGTTCCCGGTACCAGAACACCGGGGAGCTGTTTTTT.

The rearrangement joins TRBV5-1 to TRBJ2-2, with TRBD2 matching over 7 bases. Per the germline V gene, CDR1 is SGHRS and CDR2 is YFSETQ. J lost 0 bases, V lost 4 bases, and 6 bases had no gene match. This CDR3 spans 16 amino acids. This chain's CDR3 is CASSPTSGTNTGELFF. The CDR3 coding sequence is TGCGCCAGCAGCCCGACCAGCGGGACGAACACCGGGGAGCTGTTTTTT.

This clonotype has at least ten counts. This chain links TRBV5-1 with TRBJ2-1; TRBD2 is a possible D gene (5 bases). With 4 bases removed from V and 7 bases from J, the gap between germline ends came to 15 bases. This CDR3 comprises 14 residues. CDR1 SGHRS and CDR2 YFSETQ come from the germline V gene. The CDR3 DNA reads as TGCGCCAGCAGCGGTGCCGGGAAACCAAATGAGCAGTTCTTC. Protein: CASSGAGKPNEQFF.

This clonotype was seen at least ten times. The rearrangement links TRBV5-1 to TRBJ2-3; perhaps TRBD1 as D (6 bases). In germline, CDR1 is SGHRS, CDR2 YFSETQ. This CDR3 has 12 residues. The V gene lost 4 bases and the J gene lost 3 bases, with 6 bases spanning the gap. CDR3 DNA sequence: TGCGCCAGCAGCACAGGGACAGATACGCAGTATTTT. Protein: CASSTGTDTQYF. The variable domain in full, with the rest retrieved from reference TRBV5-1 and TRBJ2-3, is KAGVTQTPRYLIKTRGQQVTLSCSPISGHRSVSWYQQTPGQGLQFLFEYFSETQRNKGNFPGRFSGRQFSNSRSEMNVSTLELGDSALYLCASSTGTDTQYFGPGTRLTVL.

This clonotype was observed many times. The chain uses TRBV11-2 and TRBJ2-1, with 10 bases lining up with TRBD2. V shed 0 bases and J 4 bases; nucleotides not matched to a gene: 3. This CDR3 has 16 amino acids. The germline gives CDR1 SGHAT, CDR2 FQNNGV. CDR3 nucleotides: TGTGCCAGCAGCTTAGATGTAGCGGGGGGTTACAATGAGCAGTTCTTC. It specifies CASSLDVAGGYNEQFF. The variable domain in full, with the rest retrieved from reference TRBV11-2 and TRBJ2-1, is EAGVAQSPRYKIIEKRQSVAFWCNPISGHATLYWYQQILGQGPKLLIQFQNNGVVDDSQLPKDRFSAERLKGVDSTLKIQPAKLEDSAVYLCASSLDVAGGYNEQFFGPGTRLTVL.

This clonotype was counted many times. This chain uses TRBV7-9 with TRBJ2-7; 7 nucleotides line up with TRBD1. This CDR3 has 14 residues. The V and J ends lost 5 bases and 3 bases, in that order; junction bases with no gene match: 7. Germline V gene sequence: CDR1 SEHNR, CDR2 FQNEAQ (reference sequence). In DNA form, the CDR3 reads TGTGCCAGCAGCCTTGGACAGGCCAACTACGAGCAGTACTTC. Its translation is CASSLGQANYEQYF.

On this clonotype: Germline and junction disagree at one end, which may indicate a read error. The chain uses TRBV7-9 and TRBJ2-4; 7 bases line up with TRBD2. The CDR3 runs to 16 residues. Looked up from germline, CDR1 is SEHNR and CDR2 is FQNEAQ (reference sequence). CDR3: CTSSGVTQVAKNIQYF. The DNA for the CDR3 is TGTACCAGCAGCGGGGTGACCCAAGTAGCCAAAAACATTCAGTACTTC.